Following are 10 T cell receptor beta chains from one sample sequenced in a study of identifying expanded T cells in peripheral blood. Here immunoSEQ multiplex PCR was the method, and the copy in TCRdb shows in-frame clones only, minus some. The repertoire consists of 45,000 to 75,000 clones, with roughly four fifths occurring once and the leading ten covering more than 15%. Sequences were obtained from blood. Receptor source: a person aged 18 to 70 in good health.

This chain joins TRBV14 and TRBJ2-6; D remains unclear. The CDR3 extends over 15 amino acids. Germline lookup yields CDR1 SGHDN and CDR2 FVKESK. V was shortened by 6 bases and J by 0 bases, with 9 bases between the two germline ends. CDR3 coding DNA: TGTGCCAGCAGGCGGAGCCCCTCTGGGGCCAACGTCCTGACTTTC. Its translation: CASRRSPSGANVLTF.

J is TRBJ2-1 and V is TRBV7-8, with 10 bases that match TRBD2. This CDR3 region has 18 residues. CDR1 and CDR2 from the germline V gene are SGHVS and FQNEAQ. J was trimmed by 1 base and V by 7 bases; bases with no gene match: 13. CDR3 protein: CASTLGVAGGLSYNEQFF. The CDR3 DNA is TGTGCCAGCACTCTAGGGGTAGCGGGGGGACTATCCTACAATGAGCAGTTCTTC.

The CDR3 protein is CASSYRGQSSYNEQFF. The CDR3 bases are TGTGCCAGCAGTTACCGCGGACAGAGCTCCTACAATGAGCAGTTCTTC. V is TRBV6-6 and J is TRBJ2-1, with D possibly matching TRBD1 (6 bases). Trimming left V 2 bases short and J 0 bases short, with 11 bases between. Germline CDR1 is MNHNY and CDR2 is SVGAGI (reference sequence). This CDR3 comprises 16 residues.

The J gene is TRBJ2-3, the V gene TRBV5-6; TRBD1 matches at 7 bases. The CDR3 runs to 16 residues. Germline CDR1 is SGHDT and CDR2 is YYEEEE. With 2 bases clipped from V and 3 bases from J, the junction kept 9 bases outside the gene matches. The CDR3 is CASSFFDREWTDTQYF. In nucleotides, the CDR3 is TGTGCCAGCAGCTTTTTTGACAGGGAATGGACAGATACGCAGTATTTT.

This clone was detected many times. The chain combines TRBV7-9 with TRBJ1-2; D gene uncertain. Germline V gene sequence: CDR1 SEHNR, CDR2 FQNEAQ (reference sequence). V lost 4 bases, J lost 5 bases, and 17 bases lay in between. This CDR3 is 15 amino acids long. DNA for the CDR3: TGTGCCAGCAGCTCGGGCCCCCTCGGATCTTATGGCTACACCTTC. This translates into CASSSGPLGSYGYTF.

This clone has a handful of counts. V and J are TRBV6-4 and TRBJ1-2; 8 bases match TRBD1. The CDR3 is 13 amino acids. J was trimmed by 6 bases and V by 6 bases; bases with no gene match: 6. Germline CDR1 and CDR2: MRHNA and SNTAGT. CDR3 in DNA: TGTGCCAGCAGCGGACAGGGAGGGAATGGCTACACCTTC. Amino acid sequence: CASSGQGGNGYTF.

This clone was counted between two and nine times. The CDR3 loop is CASSIGTRASLSGNYGYTF. In nucleotides, the CDR3 is TGTGCCAGTAGTATAGGTACACGAGCAAGTTTAAGCGGGAACTATGGCTACACCTTC. This chain connects TRBV19 to TRBJ1-2; D gene ambiguous. Germline V gene sequence: CDR1 LNHDA, CDR2 SQIVND (reference sequence). V shed 1 base and J shed 2 bases, with 23 bases lying between them. The CDR3 length is 19 residues.

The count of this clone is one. CDR3 in amino acids: CASRGTVPQETQYF. The CDR3 DNA follows: TGTGCCAGCCGAGGGACAGTACCTCAAGAGACCCAGTACTTC. This sequence joins TRBV2 and TRBJ2-5; TRBD1 aligns across 7 bases. The junction had 8 bases not matched to a gene; V was cut back by 8 bases and J by 2 bases. Germline V gene sequence: CDR1 SNHLY, CDR2 FYNNEI. CDR3 length equals 14 residues.

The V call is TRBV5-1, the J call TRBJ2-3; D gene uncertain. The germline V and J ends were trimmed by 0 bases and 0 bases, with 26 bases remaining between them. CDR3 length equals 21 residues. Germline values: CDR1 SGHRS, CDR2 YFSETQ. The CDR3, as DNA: TGCGCCAGCAGCTTGGGACCTTTGGGCGCAGGAAGCCCTTCTAGCACAGATACGCAGTATTTT. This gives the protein CASSLGPLGAGSPSSTDTQYF.

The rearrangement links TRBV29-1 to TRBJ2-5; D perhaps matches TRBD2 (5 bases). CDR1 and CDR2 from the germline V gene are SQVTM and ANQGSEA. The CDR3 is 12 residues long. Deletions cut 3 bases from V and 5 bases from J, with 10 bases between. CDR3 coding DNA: TGCAGCGTTGATAATCCGGGGGAGACCCAGTACTTC. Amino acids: CSVDNPGETQYF.